This T cell receptor (beta chain) was recovered during a study of blood T cell repertoires in COVID-19. In the study overall: Samples representing acute and convalescent COVID-19 were sourced from the United States, Italy and Spain. T cells, B-cell-depleted T cells, or PBMCs provided the cDNA or gDNA that served as material.

Trimming cost V 3 bases and J 5 bases; bases outside gene matches: 7. This CDR3 region has 15 residues. Germline lookup yields CDR1 SGDLS and CDR2 YYNGEE. This clone was seen just once. Source study methods: For nucleated cells, counts were estimated from reference gene primer amplification. Profiled with immunoSEQ multiplex PCR; TCRdb holds only in-frame clones, not every one. The DNA was the basis for D and trimming; V, J and clone size are from that table. Of roughly 130,000 clones in the sample, about 80% were seen once. The sample was peripheral blood. V gene TRBV9 combines with J gene TRBJ1-4; 7 bases align to TRBD1. The sequence derives from a man aged 45-60 years with acute or convalescent COVID-19. CDR3 sequence: CASSASGTVNEKLFF. DNA of the CDR3: TGTGCCAGCAGCGCATCAGGGACAGTCAATGAAAAACTGTTTTTT.